The clone carrying this T cell receptor beta chain turned up a few times. The antigen remains unidentified. This CDR3 contains 15 residues. V shed 3 bases, J shed 8 bases, and the junction held 11 bases outside the gene matches. A single record per CDR3 protein comes from TCRdb applying MiXCR to the 5' RACE reads. The data hold 200,000 to 300,000 distinct CDR3 sequences, with around 25% observed a single time. The source of the sample is a study of CD8 T cells in ankylosing spondylitis. General study points: From matched ankylosing spondylitis synovial fluid, disease-linked clones were reportedly recovered at significantly enriched levels. Disease-linked clones, CD8+, were relatively rare in peripheral blood.

The chain is built from TRBV12-3 or TRBV12-4 and TRBJ1-2, with 8 bases matching TRBD1. Sequencing was performed on blood, either unsorted or a sorted T cell fraction (not recorded which). This clonotype was obtained from a male donor with ankylosing spondylitis or in good health (not recorded which). The CDR3 DNA reads as TGTGCCAGCAGTTTCTTGATCGGACAGGGTGGCGGCTACACCTTC. It specifies CASSFLIGQGGGYTF.